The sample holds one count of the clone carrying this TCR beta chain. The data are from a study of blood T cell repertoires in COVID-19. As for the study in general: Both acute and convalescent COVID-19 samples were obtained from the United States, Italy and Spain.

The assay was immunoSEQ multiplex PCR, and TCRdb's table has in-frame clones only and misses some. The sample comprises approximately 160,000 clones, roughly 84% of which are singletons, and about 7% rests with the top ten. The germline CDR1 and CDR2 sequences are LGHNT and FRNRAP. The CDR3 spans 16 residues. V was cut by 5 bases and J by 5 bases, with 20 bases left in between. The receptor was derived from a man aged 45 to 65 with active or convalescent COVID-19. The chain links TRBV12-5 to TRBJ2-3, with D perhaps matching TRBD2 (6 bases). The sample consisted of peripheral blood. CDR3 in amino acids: CASGGGTHLPGDTQYF. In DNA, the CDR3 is TGTGCTAGTGGTGGGGGGACTCACTTACCCGGAGATACGCAGTATTTT.